This TCR beta chain was profiled in a study of CD8+CD57+ T cells in acquired aplastic anemia. At the level of the study: The average for DNA from sorted CD4+ and CD8+ cells was roughly 3 ug. As sequenced from healthy donors, CD4+ cells averaged roughly 10 million reads.

The CDR3 extends over 18 amino acids. Germline-derived CDR1 and CDR2 are WNHNN and SYGVQD (reference sequence). V lost 8 bases, J lost 1 base, and 11 bases stayed unmatched. TCR beta VDJ combinations and CDR3 sequences were profiled from genomic DNA. TCRdb re-called the reads with MiXCR, one entry per CDR3 protein. The table has about 170,000 distinct CDR3 sequences, 35% to 55% seen once; the top ten hold approximately 1%. This clonotype originated in a human donor in good health. The sample was sorted CD4+, CD8+, or CD8+CD57+ T cells (not recorded which) from PBMCs. The V and J genes are TRBV10-1 and TRBJ2-2, with 12 bases aligning to TRBD2. The CDR3 region is CASSVATSGGLNTGELFF. The CDR3 bases are TGCGCCAGCTCAGTAGCGACTAGCGGGGGTCTGAACACCGGGGAGCTGTTTTTT.